The 26 T cell receptor beta chains below were found in one sample sequenced in a study of blood T cell repertoires in COVID-19. The data were produced by immunoSEQ multiplex PCR, yet TCRdb's version contains in-frame clones alone and is incomplete. The data contain about 220,000 clones, roughly nine tenths of them singletons. The sequenced sample was peripheral blood. All receptors come from a woman between 45 and 60 years old with COVID-19, enrolled during active disease.

This sequence joins TRBV20-1 and TRBJ2-1; 7 bases are shared with TRBD1. The J segment lost 7 bases and the V segment lost 7 bases, leaving 4 bases of the junction unmatched. CDR3 length: 11 amino acids. Germline-derived CDR1 and CDR2 are DFQATT and SNEGSKA (reference sequence). In DNA form, the CDR3 reads TGCAGTGAGGGGGCTTATAATGAGCAGTTCTTC. Translation gives CSEGAYNEQFF.

The chain links TRBV24-1 to TRBJ2-5; 10 nucleotides match TRBD2. V was clipped by 1 base and J by 1 base; unmatched bases: 2. CDR3 length: 16 residues. CDR1 and CDR2 (germline): KGHDR, SFDVKD. The CDR3 DNA reads TGTGCCACCAGTGATTTTACTAGCGGGGCCCAAGAGACCCAGTACTTC. The encoded protein is CATSDFTSGAQETQYF.

The J gene is TRBJ1-2, the V gene TRBV6-1, with 8 bases identical to TRBD1. Losses at the gene ends were 3 bases for V and 7 bases for J; bases not matched to a gene: 4. The CDR3 extends over 13 amino acids. CDR1 is MNHNS and CDR2 is SASEGT in the germline V gene. In DNA, the CDR3 is TGTGCCAGCAGTGACAGGGGGCTAGCTGGCTACACCTTC. As protein: CASSDRGLAGYTF.

The chain combines TRBV3-1 (or the pseudogene TRBV3-2) with TRBJ2-5; 8 nucleotides align to TRBD2. CDR1 is LGHDT and CDR2 is YNNKEL in the germline V gene (reference sequence). The CDR3 covers 15 residues. V was pared by 2 bases and J by 0 bases, with 2 bases of the junction left unmatched. CDR3 sequence (DNA): TGTGCCAGCAGCCAAAGCGGGGGCCACCAAGAGACCCAGTACTTC. Encoded protein: CASSQSGGHQETQYF.

J is TRBJ1-2 and V is TRBV30; D is unclear. The CDR3 is 14 residues long. CDR1 and CDR2 from the germline V gene are GTSNPN and SVGIG (reference sequence). V gave up 4 bases and J gave up 2 bases, with 14 bases separating them. CDR3 region: CAWMAPEANYGYTF. The CDR3 DNA reads as TGTGCCTGGATGGCCCCGGAGGCGAACTATGGCTACACCTTC.

Only one count was recorded for this clone. This sequence joins TRBV5-4 and TRBJ2-3, with D unresolved. V was clipped by 4 bases and J by 3 bases, with 6 bases between them. This CDR3 has 12 amino acids. Germline V gives CDR1 SGHNT, CDR2 YYREEE (reference sequence). CDR3 sequence reads: CASSVPTDTQYF. CDR3 coding DNA: TGTGCCAGCAGCGTCCCTACAGATACGCAGTATTTT.

The V call is TRBV4-2, the J call TRBJ2-1; 8 nucleotides match TRBD1. Losses at the gene ends were 1 base for V and 5 bases for J; bases not matched to a gene: 10. The CDR3 is made up of 17 amino acids. Germline V gene data show CDR1 as LGHNA and CDR2 as YNFKEQ. CDR3 sequence: CASSQAIQGAFDNEQFF. The CDR3 nucleotides are TGTGCCAGCAGCCAAGCGATTCAGGGGGCTTTCGACAATGAGCAGTTCTTC.

The chain has TRBV11-2 and TRBJ1-1; possibly TRBD1 for D (5 bases). V lost 0 bases, J lost 5 bases, and 22 bases lay in between. The CDR3 totals 18 residues. Germline loops: CDR1 SGHAT, CDR2 FQNNGV. This CDR3 reads CASSLDSRDGWKGTEAFF. The DNA for the CDR3 is TGTGCCAGCAGCTTAGACTCAAGAGATGGGTGGAAGGGGACTGAAGCTTTCTTT.

The gene calls are TRBV15 and TRBJ1-4, with D possibly matching TRBD1 (5 bases). CDR3 length: 16 residues. CDR1 is LNHNV, CDR2 YYDKDF, per germline (reference sequence). The V end was cut by 1 base, the J end by 8 bases, with 17 bases between. The CDR3 spells CATSRGQRAEGEKLFF. As DNA, the CDR3 is TGTGCCACCAGCAGAGGTCAGAGGGCGGAGGGGGAAAAACTGTTTTTT.

This chain joins TRBV11-2 and TRBJ2-2; 8 nucleotides align to TRBD1. The CDR3 sequence is 16 residues long. Looked up from germline, CDR1 is SGHAT and CDR2 is FQNNGV. The V gene end was trimmed by 5 bases and the J gene end by 5 bases; junction bases not matched to a gene: 10. The CDR3, as DNA: TGTGCCAGCAGCCACCGGGGACAGGAATTAACCGGGGAGCTGTTTTTT. Translation: CASSHRGQELTGELFF.

The chain uses TRBV24-1 and TRBJ2-2; D possibly corresponds to TRBD1 (6 bases). Germline lookup yields CDR1 KGHDR and CDR2 SFDVKD. The V end was cut by 2 bases, the J end by 4 bases, with 16 bases between. The CDR3 contains 17 residues. The DNA for the CDR3 is TGTGCCACCAGTGATTCGATTCCGGGACAAATCACCGGGGAGCTGTTTTTT. Its protein is CATSDSIPGQITGELFF.

The J gene is TRBJ1-2, the V gene TRBV18; TRBD1 aligns across 9 bases. The CDR3 length is 14 residues. Germline loops: CDR1 KGHSH, CDR2 LQKENI. V dropped 3 bases and J dropped 6; count of bases not matched to a gene: 5. The CDR3: CASSPGQGGHGYTF. The DNA of the CDR3 is TGTGCCAGCTCACCGGGACAGGGTGGGCATGGCTACACCTTC.

The chain combines TRBV12-5 with TRBJ1-3, with D tentatively TRBD1 (6 bases). CDR1 is LGHNT and CDR2 is FRNRAP in the germline V gene. The germline V and J ends were trimmed by 5 bases and 6 bases, with 14 bases remaining between them. The CDR3 is 14 residues long. As DNA, the CDR3 is TGTGCTAGTGGTGTCCAGGGGTTGGAAAACACCATATATTTT. It specifies CASGVQGLENTIYF. Filled out from reference TRBV12-5 and TRBJ1-3, the complete variable domain reads DARVTQTPRHKVTEMGQEVTMRCQPILGHNTVFWYRQTMMQGLELLAYFRNRAPLDDSGMPKDRFSAEMPDATLATLKIQPSEPRDSAVYFCASGVQGLENTIYFGEGSWLTVV.

This clone appeared a few times. The chain's CDR3 is CASTIRGASNQPQHF. The CDR3 DNA sequence: TGTGCCAGTACCATTCGGGGGGCCAGTAATCAGCCCCAGCATTTT. The chain uses TRBV19 and TRBJ1-5; D is perhaps TRBD1 (6 bases). The CDR3 loop spans 15 amino acids. Trimming took 7 bases from V and 4 from J, leaving 17 bases between them. CDR1 is LNHDA, CDR2 SQIVND, per germline (reference sequence).

Here the CDR3 DNA reads TGTGCCAGCAGCTTAGGGGGACAGGGGGCAAGTCAGCCCCAGCATTTT. Translated: CASSLGGQGASQPQHF. The chain uses TRBV11-2 and TRBJ1-5, with 12 positions matching TRBD1. The junction had 4 bases not matched to a gene; V was cut back by 1 base and J by 6 bases. Per germline, CDR1 SGHAT and CDR2 FQNNGV. This CDR3 has 16 amino acids.

The rearrangement uses TRBV4-1 and TRBJ1-2, with a tentative D call TRBD1 (6 bases). Germline CDR1 MGHRA, CDR2 YSYEKL. The CDR3 contains 15 residues. Trimming stripped 4 bases from V and 4 bases from J, with 16 bases between. In DNA, the CDR3 is TGCGCCAGCAGCCCCCTCCCCAGGGGTAGCTATGGCTACACCTTC. Its protein is CASSPLPRGSYGYTF.

This clone has only a few counts. The CDR3 reads CASSPSAGPSDTQYF. The CDR3 DNA is TGCGCCAGCAGCCCCTCGGCGGGGCCATCGGATACGCAGTATTTT. The chain couples TRBV5-1 to TRBJ2-3, with D possibly matching TRBD2 (6 bases). Trimming left V 4 bases short and J 6 bases short, with 18 bases between. The CDR3 runs 15 residues. In germline, CDR1 is SGHRS, CDR2 YFSETQ.

The table lists this clone with a few counts. The rearrangement joins TRBV4-1 to TRBJ1-2; 12 nucleotides agree with TRBD1. V shed 5 bases and J 12 bases; nucleotides not matched to a gene: 13. Germline CDR1 and CDR2: MGHRA and YSYEKL. The CDR3 sequence is 15 residues long. CDR3: CASSFGTGGGRADTF. In DNA form, the CDR3 reads TGCGCCAGCAGCTTCGGGACAGGGGGCGGGAGGGCGGACACCTTC.

J is TRBJ2-3 and V is TRBV24-1, with D possibly being TRBD1 (5 bases). Germline loops: CDR1 KGHDR, CDR2 SFDVKD. The CDR3 has 14 residues. V gave up 1 base and J gave up 4 bases, with 8 bases separating them. CDR3 nucleotide sequence: TGTGCCACCAGTGATTTAAGGGGCGCAGATACGCAGTATTTT. As protein: CATSDLRGADTQYF.

In nucleotides, the CDR3 is TGTGCCAGCAGACCACAGGGGACCACTGAAGCTTTCTTT. Amino acid sequence: CASRPQGTTEAFF. This sequence joins TRBV6-5 and TRBJ1-1; TRBD1 aligns across 7 bases. The CDR3 has 13 residues. After removal of 6 bases from V and 4 bases from J, the junction contained 5 bases not matched to a gene. Germline V gene data show CDR1 as MNHEY and CDR2 as SVGAGI.

The CDR3 DNA reads as TGTGCCAGCAGTGACAGGGAAAATCAGCCCCAGCATTTT. It yields the protein CASSDRENQPQHF. The rearrangement joins TRBV27 to TRBJ1-5; 7 bases align to TRBD1. The V segment lost 5 bases and the J segment 4 bases; nucleotides outside the gene matches: 2. Germline V lookup: CDR1 MNHEY, CDR2 SMNVEV (reference sequence). The CDR3 is made up of 13 amino acids.

This chain uses TRBV5-6 with TRBJ1-1, with 9 bases fitting TRBD1. Germline loops: CDR1 SGHDT, CDR2 YYEEEE. Germline trimming cut 3 bases from V and 6 bases from J; bases unmatched to any gene: 9. The CDR3 has 15 amino acids. CDR3 sequence reads: CASSSAWDRVAEAFF. The DNA for the CDR3 is TGTGCCAGCAGCTCCGCCTGGGACAGGGTGGCTGAAGCTTTCTTT. Full variable domain (rest looked up from reference TRBV5-6 and TRBJ1-1): DAGVTQSPTHLIKTRGQQVTLRCSPKSGHDTVSWYQQALGQGPQFIFQYYEEEERQRGNFPDRFSGHQFPNYSSELNVNALLLGDSALYLCASSSAWDRVAEAFFGQGTRLTVV.

V gene TRBV5-1 combines with J gene TRBJ2-7; 9 bases are shared with TRBD1. The CDR3 has 14 amino acids. J gave up 2 bases and V 5 bases, and 5 bases lay outside the gene matches. Germline V gene lookup returns CDR1 SGHRS and CDR2 YFSETQ. CDR3 sequence reads: CASRIGTGPYEQYF. As DNA, the CDR3 is TGCGCCAGCAGAATCGGGACAGGGCCCTACGAGCAGTACTTC.

This rearrangement joins TRBV2 to TRBJ2-7, with D possibly being TRBD1 (5 bases). Looked up from germline, CDR1 is SNHLY and CDR2 is FYNNEI. Trimming cost V 8 bases and J 2 bases, with 13 bases left between them. This CDR3 is built from 13 residues. CDR3 bases: TGTGCCAGCGGGGCAGCCCCTACCTACGAGCAGTACGTC. Its protein is CASGAAPTYEQYV.

The chain has TRBV14 and TRBJ2-7; D possibly corresponds to TRBD1 (8 bases). The germline CDR1 and CDR2 sequences are SGHDN and FVKESK. The CDR3 runs 15 residues. Trimming removed 5 bases from V and 1 base from J, with 15 bases in between. The CDR3 DNA reads as TGTGCCAGCAGCTCCCACAGGGGGGGTTCCTACGAGCAGTACTTC. Translation gives CASSSHRGGSYEQYF.

This clone appeared a single time. The chain is built from TRBV19 and TRBJ1-1, with TRBD1 identical over 9 bases. J gave up 5 bases and V 1 base, and 2 bases lay outside the gene matches. The CDR3 length is 14 residues. From germline, CDR1 is LNHDA and CDR2 SQIVND (reference sequence). As DNA, the CDR3 is TGTGCCAGTAGTATAGGGGGACAGGGTACTGAAGCTTTCTTT. Protein: CASSIGGQGTEAFF.